These 11 T cell receptor beta chains were sequenced from one sample in a study of beta chain features in type 1 diabetes. Study findings and constraints: Across all four CD4+ subsets, people with type 1 diabetes showed modestly shorter TCRB CDR3s.

For these TCRs, the target antigens are not known. Every bit of the isolated RNA underwent reverse transcription, so sequencing read expressed TCRB transcripts. Generated by immunoSEQ multiplex PCR, the TCRdb table keeps only in-frame clones and is missing some. Of approximately 730,000 clones in the sample, roughly 13% are singletons; the top ten hold 0.022%. The sequencing sample was made of naive CD4+ T cells from blood. All receptors come from a man aged 18 to 30 with type 1 diabetes.

The sample holds a few counts of this clone. The gene calls are TRBV7-9 and TRBJ2-5, with 8 bases lining up with TRBD1. The CDR3 length is 16 residues. The V gene end was trimmed by 5 bases and the J gene end by 1 base; junction bases not matched to a gene: 9. The germline V gene has CDR1 SEHNR and CDR2 FQNEAQ (reference sequence). The CDR3 DNA is TGTGCCAGCAGCCCCCCGGTCGGACAGGGCCAAGAGACCCAGTACTTC. This codes for CASSPPVGQGQETQYF.

This clone was observed a few times. The chain is built from TRBV14 and TRBJ2-3; TRBD2 might be the D (5 bases). Per germline, CDR1 SGHDN and CDR2 FVKESK. The CDR3 has 13 residues. V lost 4 bases and J 4 bases, leaving 9 bases between the germline ends. The CDR3 region is CASSPVAPDTQYF. For the CDR3, the DNA is TGTGCCAGCAGCCCGGTAGCGCCAGATACGCAGTATTTT. Combining the CDR3 with reference TRBV14 and TRBJ2-3 gives the whole variable domain EAGVTQFPSHSVIEKGQTVTLRCDPISGHDNLYWYRRVMGKEIKFLLHFVKESKQDESGMPNNRFLAERTGGTYSTLKVQPAELEDSGVYFCASSPVAPDTQYFGPGTRLTVL.

The V gene is TRBV18, the J gene TRBJ2-1; D uncertain. V lost 3 bases to trimming and J lost 0 bases, with 12 bases between them. Germline CDR1 reads KGHSH; CDR2 reads LQKENI. The CDR3 loop spans 16 amino acids. CDR3: CASSPPQQSSYNEQFF. The DNA of the CDR3 is TGTGCCAGCTCACCTCCCCAGCAAAGCTCCTACAATGAGCAGTTCTTC. The full variable domain, rest sourced from reference TRBV18 and TRBJ2-1, is NAGVMQNPRHLVRRRGQEARLRCSPMKGHSHVYWYRQLPEEGLKFMVYLQKENIIDESGMPKERFSAEFPKEGPSILRIQQVVRGDSAAYFCASSPPQQSSYNEQFFGPGTRLTVL.

This clone was found a few times. V and J are TRBV7-2 and TRBJ1-2; tentative D call: TRBD1 (5 bases). Germline CDR1 reads SGHTA; CDR2 reads FQGNSA. Trimming took 4 bases from V and 6 from J, leaving 18 bases between them. The CDR3 extends over 15 amino acids. In DNA form, the CDR3 reads TGTGCCAGCAGCTCCGCCGGAAGGGGTGTGGATGGCTACACCTTC. Protein product: CASSSAGRGVDGYTF.

The chain combines TRBV7-2 with TRBJ2-5; 12 bases are a match to TRBD2. The V and J ends lost 3 bases and 4 bases, in that order; junction bases with no gene match: 3. Germline V gives CDR1 SGHTA, CDR2 FQGNSA. This CDR3 is built from 15 residues. CDR3 region: CASSFQTSGGETQYF. The CDR3 DNA sequence: TGTGCCAGCAGCTTTCAGACTAGCGGGGGAGAGACCCAGTACTTC.

This clone has just a few counts. The chain recombines TRBV5-1 with TRBJ1-1; D uncertain. The germline V gene encodes CDR1 SGHRS and CDR2 YFSETQ. The CDR3 totals 15 residues. Deletions cut 2 bases from V and 0 bases from J, with 11 bases between. The CDR3, as DNA: TGCGCCAGCAGCTTAAAGGGTACCCTGAACACTGAAGCTTTCTTT. It encodes CASSLKGTLNTEAFF. Supplemented by reference TRBV5-1 and TRBJ1-1, the full variable domain reads KAGVTQTPRYLIKTRGQQVTLSCSPISGHRSVSWYQQTPGQGLQFLFEYFSETQRNKGNFPGRFSGRQFSNSRSEMNVSTLELGDSALYLCASSLKGTLNTEAFFGQGTRLTVV.

In this sample, this clone turned up a few times. The genes are TRBV7-2 and TRBJ2-1, with 10 bases lining up with TRBD1. V gave up 1 base and J gave up 2 bases; unmatched junction bases: 2. The CDR3 runs to 16 residues. Germline V gene sequence: CDR1 SGHTA, CDR2 FQGNSA. CDR3 coding DNA: TGTGCCAGCAGCTTAGGGGGGACAGGGGCCTACAATGAGCAGTTCTTC. Translated, it gives CASSLGGTGAYNEQFF.

J is TRBJ1-1 and V is TRBV6-9; D is ambiguous. V lost 5 bases to trimming and J lost 2 bases, with 9 bases between them. This CDR3 contains 13 residues. Germline V gives CDR1 MNHGY, CDR2 SVAAGI. CDR3 protein: CASSAQGNTEAFF. CDR3 DNA: TGTGCCAGCAGTGCACAAGGAAACACTGAAGCTTTCTTT.

This clone has just a few counts. This chain uses TRBV30 with TRBJ1-4, with D unclear. The CDR3 spans 13 residues. Germline V lookup: CDR1 GTSNPN, CDR2 SVGIG (reference sequence). The germline V and J ends were trimmed by 0 bases and 7 bases, with 9 bases remaining between them. The CDR3 loop reads CAWSVPWGEKLFF. In DNA form, the CDR3 reads TGTGCCTGGAGTGTACCCTGGGGTGAAAAACTGTTTTTT. The variable domain in full, with the rest retrieved from reference TRBV30 and TRBJ1-4, is SQTIHQWPATLVQPVGSPLSLECTVEGTSNPNLYWYRQAAGRGLQLLFYSVGIGQISSEVPQNLSASRPQDRQFILSSKKLLLSDSGFYLCAWSVPWGEKLFFGSGTQLSVL.

V gene TRBV4-2 combines with J gene TRBJ1-1; D remains ambiguous. There are 15 residues in the CDR3. The V gene's germline CDR1 is LGHNA and CDR2 YNFKEQ. The V end was cut by 7 bases, the J end by 1 base, with 16 bases between. The CDR3 region has the DNA TGTGCCAGCACCCGGGTTGGCAGCGAGAACACTGAAGCTTTCTTT. Translated, it gives CASTRVGSENTEAFF.

This clone was observed a few times. The CDR3 nucleotides read TGCAGCGGTGATACAGGGGGCACTGAAGCTTTCTTT. This codes for CSGDTGGTEAFF. V usage is TRBV29-1 and J usage is TRBJ1-1; 8 bases are shared with TRBD1. Per germline, CDR1 SQVTM and CDR2 ANQGSEA. Trimming took 7 bases from V and 4 from J; bases not matched to a gene: 5. This CDR3 is 12 amino acids long.